The 28 T cell receptor beta chains listed next were all sequenced from one sample in a study of PD-1 blockade in mismatch repair-deficient tumors. Only in-frame clones appear in the TCRdb table, and some are missing; sequencing was by immunoSEQ multiplex PCR. The sample has 130,000 or so clones, about 85% seen once. The sequences come from peripheral blood, collected 44 weeks after starting pembrolizumab. These receptor sequences come from an adult with mismatch repair-deficient cancer.

V gene TRBV28 combines with J gene TRBJ2-5, with D unclear. The CDR3 is made up of 14 amino acids. The V end lost 4 bases, the J end lost 4 bases, and 13 bases lay between the germline ends. CDR1 is MDHEN, CDR2 SYDVKM, per germline. CDR3 amino acids: CASSWLGWRETQYF. The CDR3 DNA follows: TGTGCCAGCAGTTGGTTAGGGTGGAGAGAGACCCAGTACTTC.

The gene calls are TRBV5-6 and TRBJ1-5; no clear D gene. Germline V gene sequence: CDR1 SGHDT, CDR2 YYEEEE. The V end was cut by 0 bases, the J end by 6 bases, with 4 bases between. The CDR3 contains 12 residues. The CDR3 spells CASSLASQPQHF. CDR3 nucleotide sequence: TGTGCCAGCAGCTTGGCGAGTCAGCCCCAGCATTTT.

CDR3 nucleotides: TGTGCCAGCAGCCAAGGTTGGACGCAGGGGGCTCGGGACACCATATATTTT. Translating gives CASSQGWTQGARDTIYF. The chain recombines TRBV14 with TRBJ1-3, with TRBD1 identical over 8 bases. Germline V CDR1 and CDR2: SGHDN, FVKESK. The CDR3 length is 17 residues. J gave up 8 bases and V 1 base, and 13 bases lay outside the gene matches.

The rearrangement links TRBV7-6 to TRBJ2-7; TRBD2 matches at 16 bases. J lost 5 bases, V lost 5 bases, and 12 bases had no gene match. CDR1 SGHVS and CDR2 FNYEAQ come from the germline V gene. This CDR3 spans 18 amino acids. CDR3 DNA: TGTGCCAGCAGCCCAGGGACTAGCGGGAGGGCCAGGTCCCACGAGCAGTACTTC. This codes for CASSPGTSGRARSHEQYF.

V and J are TRBV27 and TRBJ2-7; D is possibly TRBD1 (6 bases). V was clipped by 3 bases and J by 5 bases, with 11 bases between them. This CDR3 comprises 13 residues. CDR1 MNHEY and CDR2 SMNVEV come from the germline V gene (reference sequence). The CDR3 DNA sequence: TGTGCCAGCAGTTTCAACAGGGACCACGAGCAGTACTTC. Amino acids: CASSFNRDHEQYF.

The rearrangement links TRBV7-8 to TRBJ2-7, with D unclear. Germline CDR1 is SGHVS and CDR2 is FQNEAQ. The germline V and J ends were trimmed by 1 base and 9 bases, with 13 bases remaining between them. The CDR3 runs 13 residues. CDR3 in amino acids: CASSLVGRSGQYF. For the CDR3, the DNA is TGTGCCAGCAGCTTAGTAGGCAGATCGGGGCAGTACTTC.

This chain uses TRBV7-9 with TRBJ1-1; 8 nucleotides match TRBD1. Germline V gene data show CDR1 as SEHNR and CDR2 as FQNEAQ (reference sequence). V was pared by 5 bases and J by 4 bases, with 9 bases of the junction left unmatched. The CDR3 has 15 residues. CDR3 in DNA: TGTGCCAGCAGCCGCGCCCTCACAGGGGGCACTGAAGCTTTCTTT. This translates into CASSRALTGGTEAFF.

This sequence joins TRBV29-1 and TRBJ2-1; D is unclear. In germline, CDR1 is SQVTM, CDR2 ANQGSEA. Trimming took 4 bases from V and 4 from J, leaving 8 bases between them. The CDR3 is 12 amino acids. The DNA for the CDR3 is TGCAGCGTTGGGATCTTTTACAATGAGCAGTTCTTC. This codes for CSVGIFYNEQFF.

This chain connects TRBV7-3 to TRBJ2-3; 8 bases are shared with TRBD2. Germline loops: CDR1 SGHTA, CDR2 FQGTGA. CDR3 length: 17 residues. V gave up 1 base and J gave up 0 bases; unmatched junction bases: 6. CDR3 bases: TGTGCCAGCAGCTTAAACTCGGGACTAGGAAGCACAGATACGCAGTATTTT. Translating gives CASSLNSGLGSTDTQYF.

The rearrangement uses TRBV5-1 and TRBJ2-5, with D possibly being TRBD1 or TRBD2 (5 bases each). Germline values: CDR1 SGHRS, CDR2 YFSETQ. Trimming removed 4 bases from V and 2 bases from J, with 9 bases in between. The CDR3 has 13 amino acids. DNA for the CDR3: TGCGCCAGCAGCGGGACGGATCAAGAGACCCAGTACTTC. Translated, it gives CASSGTDQETQYF.

DNA for the CDR3: TGTGCCAGCAGCAAAGAGGTGAACACTGAAGCTTTCTTT. Its translation: CASSKEVNTEAFF. J is TRBJ1-1 and V is TRBV21-1. TRBV21-1 is classified as a pseudogene. The CDR3 has 13 residues.

V gene TRBV30 combines with J gene TRBJ2-1, with no clear D. V lost 2 bases to trimming and J lost 5 bases, with 7 bases between them. CDR3 length equals 12 residues. Per germline, CDR1 GTSNPN and CDR2 SVGIG (reference sequence). The DNA of the CDR3 is TGTGCCTGGAGTCTAGGTAACAATGAGCAGTTCTTC. Translation gives CAWSLGNNEQFF.

This sequence joins TRBV4-1 and TRBJ2-1; 10 nucleotides match TRBD1. The V segment lost 1 base and the J segment 3 bases; nucleotides outside the gene matches: 0. From germline, CDR1 is MGHRA and CDR2 YSYEKL. This CDR3 is 15 amino acids long. CDR3 in amino acids: CASSQGTGGYNEQFF. As DNA, the CDR3 is TGCGCCAGCAGCCAAGGGACAGGGGGCTACAATGAGCAGTTCTTC.

This chain uses TRBV6-5 with TRBJ1-1; D is undetermined. There are 13 residues in the CDR3. Per the germline V gene, CDR1 is MNHEY and CDR2 is SVGAGI. V lost 6 bases and J lost 1, with 9 bases in between. DNA for the CDR3: TGTGCCAGCAGAATCAGTAGGAACACTGAAGCTTTCTTT. Its protein is CASRISRNTEAFF.

V and J are TRBV5-8 and TRBJ2-5; TRBD2 might be the D (5 bases). From germline, CDR1 is SGHTS and CDR2 YDEGEE. This CDR3 is built from 14 residues. Written as DNA, the CDR3 is TGTGGTAACGCCAGAGGGATTTCCCAAGAGACCCAGTACTTC. Protein: CGNARGISQETQYF.

The chain recombines TRBV4-3 with TRBJ2-3, with a tentative D call TRBD2 (6 bases). The CDR3 sequence is 17 residues long. Trimming removed 0 bases from V and 2 bases from J, with 15 bases in between. Germline lookup yields CDR1 LGHNA and CDR2 YSLEER. The CDR3 here is CASSQEFSSVNTDTQYF. The CDR3, as DNA: TGCGCCAGCAGCCAAGAATTTTCTAGCGTGAACACAGATACGCAGTATTTT.

This clone occurred a few times. The sample has other DNA sequences that encode this CDR3 too. This chain uses TRBV2 with TRBJ2-7; no clear D gene. Germline-derived CDR1 and CDR2 are SNHLY and FYNNEI. V was shortened by 6 bases and J by 7 bases, with 10 bases between the two germline ends. The CDR3 totals 11 residues. CDR3 in DNA: TGTGCCAGCAGCGAAACGGCTGAGCAGTACTTC. This translates into CASSETAEQYF.

This chain links TRBV5-4 with TRBJ2-1; 7 nucleotides line up with TRBD1. The CDR3 has 11 residues. Trimming cost V 9 bases and J 8 bases; bases outside gene matches: 5. The V gene's germline CDR1 is SGHNT and CDR2 YYREEE (reference sequence). CDR3: CATQGQDEQFF. The CDR3 region has the DNA TGTGCCACACAGGGGCAGGATGAGCAGTTCTTC.

CDR3 amino acids: CASSEVDGLNQPQHF. Written as DNA, the CDR3 is TGTGCCAGCAGTGAAGTCGATGGCCTCAATCAGCCCCAGCATTTT. This chain links TRBV6-1 with TRBJ1-5, with D unresolved. V shed 1 base and J shed 3 bases, with 10 bases lying between them. The germline CDR1 and CDR2 sequences are MNHNS and SASEGT. The CDR3 extends over 15 amino acids.

This clone has ten or more counts. The chain carries TRBV5-4 and TRBJ1-4; D is uncertain. The length of the CDR3 is 14 residues. Deletions cut 4 bases from V and 6 bases from J, with 13 bases between. Germline V gives CDR1 SGHNT, CDR2 YYREEE (reference sequence). CDR3: CASSPTVSDEKLFF. CDR3 sequence (DNA): TGTGCCAGCAGCCCCACGGTCTCAGATGAAAAACTGTTTTTT. Full variable domain (rest looked up from reference TRBV5-4 and TRBJ1-4): ETGVTQSPTHLIKTRGQQVTLRCSSQSGHNTVSWYQQALGQGPQFIFQYYREEENGRGNFPPRFSGLQFPNYSSELNVNALELDDSALYLCASSPTVSDEKLFFGSGTQLSVL.

The chain is built from TRBV5-1 and TRBJ2-1; 12 nucleotides match TRBD2. Trimming cost V 0 bases and J 3 bases; bases outside gene matches: 1. CDR1 and CDR2 (germline): SGHRS, YFSETQ. The CDR3 is made up of 16 amino acids. CDR3 residues: CASSLGLAGVYNEQFF. The CDR3 bases are TGCGCCAGCAGCTTGGGACTAGCGGGAGTCTACAATGAGCAGTTCTTC.

This chain uses TRBV28 with TRBJ2-2; 7 bases map to TRBD1. J lost 2 bases, V lost 2 bases, and 11 bases had no gene match. The CDR3 contains 18 residues. Germline V gives CDR1 MDHEN, CDR2 SYDVKM. The CDR3 spells CASSLRGRGQSNTGELFF. The CDR3 DNA follows: TGTGCCAGCAGTTTAAGAGGTCGGGGACAGAGTAACACCGGGGAGCTGTTTTTT.

The chain combines TRBV27 with TRBJ2-7; 8 nucleotides agree with TRBD2. V was clipped by 0 bases and J by 0 bases; unmatched bases: 4. This CDR3 region has 16 residues. CDR1 and CDR2 from the germline V gene are MNHEY and SMNVEV (reference sequence). CDR3 loop: CASSLSSGGVSYEQYF. CDR3 nucleotides: TGTGCCAGCAGTTTATCGTCGGGGGGGGTCTCCTACGAGCAGTACTTC.

This clone was seen a single time. The chain is built from TRBV11-2 and TRBJ2-5; TRBD1 might be the D (6 bases). Germline V gene sequence: CDR1 SGHAT, CDR2 FQNNGV. This CDR3 has 15 amino acids. The germline V and J ends were trimmed by 5 bases and 0 bases, with 13 bases remaining between them. The CDR3 coding sequence is TGTGCCAGCAGCCCGAAGGACAGAAACCAAGAGACCCAGTACTTC. It translates to CASSPKDRNQETQYF. The variable domain in full, with the rest retrieved from reference TRBV11-2 and TRBJ2-5, is EAGVAQSPRYKIIEKRQSVAFWCNPISGHATLYWYQQILGQGPKLLIQFQNNGVVDDSQLPKDRFSAERLKGVDSTLKIQPAKLEDSAVYLCASSPKDRNQETQYFGPGTRLLVL.

This chain links TRBV13 with TRBJ2-1; 9 positions match TRBD1. CDR1 is PRHDT and CDR2 is FYEKMQ in the germline V gene (reference sequence). This CDR3 region has 19 residues. The V and J ends lost 1 base and 3 bases, in that order; junction bases with no gene match: 13. DNA for the CDR3: TGTGCCAGCAGCTTAGTGGCGGACGGACAGGGGCCCTACTACAATGAGCAGTTCTTC. Encoded protein: CASSLVADGQGPYYNEQFF. The whole variable domain, remainder taken from reference TRBV13 and TRBJ2-1, is AAGVIQSPRHLIKEKRETATLKCYPIPRHDTVYWYQQGPGQDPQFLISFYEKMQSDKGSIPDRFSAQQFSDYHSELNMSSLELGDSALYFCASSLVADGQGPYYNEQFFGPGTRLTVL.

The count of this clone is one. V usage is TRBV12-5 and J usage is TRBJ1-1, with D unresolved. Germline CDR1 is LGHNT and CDR2 is FRNRAP. CDR3 length: 13 residues. The V and J ends lost 0 bases and 6 bases respectively, with 8 bases between them. In nucleotides, the CDR3 is TGTGCTAGTGGTTTGGTTTTGGCAGCTGAAGCTTTCTTT. Its protein product is CASGLVLAAEAFF.

The CDR3 bases are TGTGCCAGCAGTATGGGCTCTGGGGCCAACGTCCTGACTTTC. Its protein is CASSMGSGANVLTF. V is TRBV6-4 and J is TRBJ2-6; the D is unclear. CDR1 is MRHNA, CDR2 SNTAGT, per germline. The length of the CDR3 is 14 residues. V dropped 5 bases and J dropped 0 bases, with 5 bases sitting between them.

The chain combines TRBV5-1 with TRBJ2-7, with TRBD2 matching 7 bases. With V trimmed by 6 bases and J by 5 bases, 11 bases remained unmatched. Germline assignment: CDR1 SGHRS and CDR2 YFSETQ. This CDR3 is built from 14 residues. In DNA, the CDR3 is TGCGCCAGCAACAACGGACTAGTAGTCGACGAGCAGTACTTC. The encoded protein is CASNNGLVVDEQYF. The variable domain in full, completed from reference TRBV5-1 and TRBJ2-7, reads KAGVTQTPRYLIKTRGQQVTLSCSPISGHRSVSWYQQTPGQGLQFLFEYFSETQRNKGNFPGRFSGRQFSNSRSEMNVSTLELGDSALYLCASNNGLVVDEQYFGPGTRLTVT.